Within the sample, the clone carrying this T cell receptor (beta chain) is medium-sized (0.01 to 0.1%). Its antigen is unidentified. These data come from a study of spatial heterogeneity in lung cancer. Study overall: Beta-chain sequences were consistently detected more often than alpha-chain sequences.

Study outcomes and limitations: Counts that tracked tumor mutation counts were those of expanded intratumoral alpha and beta TCRs.

Time point given: sample taken at primary tumor resection. No cell sorting; template was whole RNA from tumor, lung tissue or PBMC. Each TCR cDNA molecule bore a unique molecular identifier. TCRdb independently ran MiXCR on the 5' RACE reads; one entry per CDR3 protein. This table has about 4,000 distinct CDR3 sequences, approximately 9% appearing once. The ends were cut back, 4 bases at V and 0 bases at J, with 9 bases in the middle. The V gene's germline CDR1 is MNHEY and CDR2 SMNVEV (reference sequence). This CDR3 spans 15 amino acids. This sequence originates from a male donor with early-stage non-small cell lung cancer. The specimen was lung tumor tissue, collected at surgery. The V gene is TRBV27, the J gene TRBJ1-4, with unresolved D. CDR3 DNA sequence: TGTGCCAGCAGTTCCGAATGGGCAACTAATGAAAAACTGTTTTTT. It yields the protein CASSSEWATNEKLFF.